A single sample is the source of the 18 T cell receptor beta chains below, sequenced in a study of shared clonotypes between healthy human individuals. Here immunoSEQ multiplex PCR was the method, and the copy in TCRdb shows in-frame clones only, minus some. The table has approximately 2.5 million clones, over 85% seen once; the top ten hold under 0.15%. What was sequenced was naive CD4+ T cells sorted from blood. Subset described: CD45RA+ positively selected. The receptors come from a man between 18 and 29 years old in good health.

The count of this clone is one. The chain employs TRBV23-1 and TRBJ2-5, with 9 bases matching TRBD1. TRBV23-1 is treated as an ORF (open reading frame) with a function not yet certain. J gave up 0 bases and V 2 bases, and 7 bases lay outside the gene matches. This CDR3 has 17 amino acids. CDR3 region: CASSQHHRGQYQETQYF. CDR3 coding DNA: TGCGCCAGCAGTCAACACCACAGGGGGCAGTACCAAGAGACCCAGTACTTC.

Only one count was recorded for this clone. The chain links TRBV5-6 to TRBJ1-2, with 12 bases that match TRBD1. Germline values: CDR1 SGHDT, CDR2 YYEEEE. This CDR3 comprises 16 residues. The V gene end was trimmed by 2 bases and the J gene end by 6 bases; junction bases not matched to a gene: 8. CDR3 residues: CASSLPGTGGLDGYTF. CDR3 sequence (DNA): TGTGCCAGCAGCTTACCAGGGACAGGGGGCCTAGATGGCTACACCTTC.

Comment on this clone: Additional DNA sequences in this sample encode the identical CDR3. The chain joins TRBV5-6 to TRBJ2-5, with D possibly TRBD2 on 5 matching bases. Trimming pared 4 bases from V and 2 bases from J, leaving 9 bases between. The CDR3 totals 13 residues. The germline V gene encodes CDR1 SGHDT and CDR2 YYEEEE. The CDR3, as DNA: TGTGCCAGCAGCCTTCGGGGACAAGAGACCCAGTACTTC. Encoded protein: CASSLRGQETQYF.

The chain has TRBV9 and TRBJ2-7; a possible D gene is TRBD2 (6 bases). This CDR3 comprises 15 residues. Between the trimmed V and J ends, which lost 1 base and 2 bases, there was a span of 13 bases. Per germline, CDR1 SGDLS and CDR2 YYNGEE. The CDR3 region has the DNA TGTGCCAGCAGCGTACACGGGACTGTTACCTACGAGCAGTACTTC. Translation gives CASSVHGTVTYEQYF.

The chain is built from TRBV18 and TRBJ1-6; no firm D call. Trimming removed 3 bases at V and 14 bases at J, with 17 bases between. The germline CDR1 and CDR2 sequences are KGHSH and LQKENI. This CDR3 comprises 14 residues. CDR3 sequence (DNA): TGTGCCAGCTCACCCCTCCAAGGTGAAGGGTCCCTCCACTTT. This codes for CASSPLQGEGSLHF.

Concerning this clone: The same CDR3 can be traced to other DNA sequences in this sample. The chain couples TRBV11-2 to TRBJ2-5; D not certain. Trimming stripped 3 bases from V and 5 bases from J, with 7 bases between. Germline CDR1 and CDR2: SGHAT and FQNNGV. The CDR3 loop spans 12 amino acids. CDR3 protein: CASSLFGETQYF. CDR3 nucleotides: TGTGCCAGCAGCTTGTTCGGGGAGACCCAGTACTTC.

The chain links TRBV5-4 to TRBJ2-3; no firm D call. V lost 2 bases to trimming and J lost 6 bases, with 10 bases between them. This CDR3 has 13 amino acids. Germline V gene lookup returns CDR1 SGHNT and CDR2 YYREEE (reference sequence). Here the CDR3 reads CASSLRVQDTQYF. The CDR3 DNA follows: TGTGCCAGCAGCTTACGTGTGCAGGATACGCAGTATTTT.

This CDR3 is CASRGRTGANVLTF. The CDR3 DNA is TGTGCCAGCCGGGGGCGAACCGGGGCCAACGTCCTGACTTTC. The chain is built from TRBV19 and TRBJ2-6; the D gene could be TRBD1 or TRBD2 (6 bases each). In germline, CDR1 is LNHDA, CDR2 SQIVND (reference sequence). This CDR3 is 14 amino acids long. Trimming removed 9 bases from V and 4 bases from J, with 13 bases in between.

The V call is TRBV7-9, the J call TRBJ2-3, with a tentative D call TRBD2 (6 bases). The CDR3 extends over 14 amino acids. The germline gives CDR1 SEHNR, CDR2 FQNEAQ (reference sequence). Trimming took off 6 bases at V and 1 base at J, with 11 bases between the two ends. CDR3 DNA sequence: TGTGCCAGCAGGGAGGGACTCGGCACAGATACGCAGTATTTT. Its protein product is CASREGLGTDTQYF.

The J gene is TRBJ2-7, the V gene TRBV2, with 8 bases matching TRBD2. The CDR3 spans 15 residues. Trimming cost V 4 bases and J 1 base; bases outside gene matches: 6. CDR1 and CDR2 (germline): SNHLY, FYNNEI. Written as DNA, the CDR3 is TGTGCCAGCAGTGCTGGCCTAGCGGGTTCCTACGAGCAGTACTTC. This translates into CASSAGLAGSYEQYF.

The rearrangement links TRBV27 to TRBJ1-2, with 10 bases fitting TRBD1. This CDR3 comprises 14 residues. With V trimmed by 4 bases and J by 7 bases, 6 bases remained unmatched. Germline V gene data show CDR1 as MNHEY and CDR2 as SMNVEV (reference sequence). CDR3 region: CASSWRQGAGGYTF. CDR3 coding DNA: TGTGCCAGCAGTTGGCGACAGGGGGCTGGTGGCTACACCTTC.

V and J are TRBV5-1 and TRBJ1-2; D not certain. The CDR3 length is 14 residues. CDR1 and CDR2 (germline): SGHRS, YFSETQ. V lost 0 bases, J lost 0 bases, and 6 bases lay in between. The CDR3 DNA is TGCGCCAGCAGCTTGGTGCCAGCTAACTATGGCTACACCTTC. It encodes CASSLVPANYGYTF.

This clone occurred once. The V call is TRBV21-1, the J call TRBJ2-7; the table gives TRBD2 as D, unverified against the DNA. TRBV21-1 is recorded as a pseudogene. CDR3 length equals 14 residues. The CDR3 DNA follows: TGTGCCAGCAGGAAGACTCCTTGTAGCTACGAGCAGTACTTC. It specifies CASRKTPCSYEQYF.

The chain carries TRBV4-1 and TRBJ2-2, with a weak D call TRBD1 (6 bases). Per the germline V gene, CDR1 is MGHRA and CDR2 is YSYEKL. CDR3 length: 14 amino acids. Trimming took 4 bases from V and 3 from J, leaving 9 bases between them. CDR3 in DNA: TGCGCCAGCAGCCCACAGGGACACACCGGGGAGCTGTTTTTT. The encoded protein is CASSPQGHTGELFF.

In the case of this clone: The same CDR3 can be traced to other DNA sequences in this sample. The CDR3 nucleotides read TGTGCCTGGAGTATACAGGGTGCCTACGAGCAGTACTTC. Residues: CAWSIQGAYEQYF. This sequence joins TRBV30 and TRBJ2-7, with D perhaps TRBD1 (6 bases). V was trimmed by 2 bases and J by 2 bases, leaving 10 bases between them. This CDR3 spans 13 amino acids. CDR1 is GTSNPN and CDR2 is SVGIG in the germline V gene (reference sequence).

This chain uses TRBV5-1 with TRBJ2-7, with D unclear. Germline CDR1 SGHRS, CDR2 YFSETQ. This CDR3 has 14 amino acids. Trimming stripped 0 bases from V and 5 bases from J, with 12 bases between. CDR3 in amino acids: CASSLAGVPDEQYF. The CDR3 coding sequence is TGCGCCAGCAGCTTGGCCGGTGTCCCCGACGAGCAGTACTTC.

Written as DNA, the CDR3 is TGTGCCAGCAGTGAAAGAACAGCCTATAATTCACCCCTCCACTTT. Residues: CASSERTAYNSPLHF. V usage is TRBV2 and J usage is TRBJ1-6; D not resolved. V lost 2 bases, J lost 2 bases, and 7 bases lay in between. Germline V gives CDR1 SNHLY, CDR2 FYNNEI. The CDR3 covers 15 residues. Combining the CDR3 with reference TRBV2 and TRBJ1-6 gives the whole variable domain EPEVTQTPSHQVTQMGQEVILRCVPISNHLYFYWYRQILGQKVEFLVSFYNNEISEKSEIFDDQFSVERPDGSNFTLKIRSTKLEDSAMYFCASSERTAYNSPLHFGNGTRLTVT.

This rearrangement joins TRBV29-1 to TRBJ2-7; 9 bases map to TRBD1. V was clipped by 4 bases and J by 2 bases; unmatched bases: 3. CDR1 SQVTM and CDR2 ANQGSEA come from the germline V gene. CDR3 size: 13 residues. As DNA, the CDR3 is TGCAGCGTTGGAGGGACAGGGACCTACGAGCAGTACTTC. This encodes CSVGGTGTYEQYF.